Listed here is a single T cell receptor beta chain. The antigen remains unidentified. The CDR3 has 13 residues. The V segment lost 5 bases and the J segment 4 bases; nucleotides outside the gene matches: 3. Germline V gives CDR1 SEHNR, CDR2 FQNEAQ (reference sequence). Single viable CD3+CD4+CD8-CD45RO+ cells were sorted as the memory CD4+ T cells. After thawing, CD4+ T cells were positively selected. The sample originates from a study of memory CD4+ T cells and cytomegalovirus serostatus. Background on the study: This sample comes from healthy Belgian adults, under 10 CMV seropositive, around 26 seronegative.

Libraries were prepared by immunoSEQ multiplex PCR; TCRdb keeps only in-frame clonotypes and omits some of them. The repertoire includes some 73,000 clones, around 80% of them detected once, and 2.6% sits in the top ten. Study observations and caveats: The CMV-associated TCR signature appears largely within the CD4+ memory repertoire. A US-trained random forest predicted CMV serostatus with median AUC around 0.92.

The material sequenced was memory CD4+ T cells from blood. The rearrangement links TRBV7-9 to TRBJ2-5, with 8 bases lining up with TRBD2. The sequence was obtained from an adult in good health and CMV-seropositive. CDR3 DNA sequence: TGTGCCAGCAGCCCGGGGGGGCTAGAGACCCAGTACTTC. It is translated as CASSPGGLETQYF.